Below are 30 T cell receptor beta chains sequenced from a single sample in a study of CD8+CD57+ T cells in acquired aplastic anemia. Patients chosen for sequencing had shown CD8+CD57+ cell expansion by flow cytometry. The TCR beta profiling, which covered VDJ combination and CDR3 sequence, was carried out using genomic DNA as the template. TCRdb re-called the reads through MiXCR, storing one row per CDR3 protein. The table includes about 40,000 distinct CDR3 sequences, 60% to 80% detected once. Sequences were obtained from sorted CD4+, CD8+, or CD8+CD57+ T cells (not recorded which) from PBMCs. The receptor set was obtained from a human donor with aplastic anemia.

This chain links TRBV2 with TRBJ1-5; D gene uncertain. This CDR3 has 15 amino acids. V lost 6 bases, J lost 6 bases, and 18 bases lay in between. CDR1 and CDR2 (germline): SNHLY, FYNNEI. The CDR3 is CASRNGPADGQPQHF. CDR3 in DNA: TGTGCCAGCAGAAATGGACCGGCTGACGGTCAGCCCCAGCATTTT.

J is TRBJ1-2 and V is TRBV7-8; D uncertain. In germline, CDR1 is SGHVS, CDR2 FQNEAQ. Deletions cut 6 bases from V and 5 bases from J, with 10 bases between. The CDR3 loop spans 12 amino acids. The CDR3, as DNA: TGTGCCAGCAGTTACTCACAGTATGGCTACACCTTC. This encodes CASSYSQYGYTF.

This clonotype was observed a few times. This may be a read error, as it is one base from a much larger clone. This chain connects TRBV28 to TRBJ1-1; D gene ambiguous. The CDR3 sequence is 13 residues long. Per the germline V gene, CDR1 is MDHEN and CDR2 is SYDVKM. As DNA, the CDR3 is TGTGCCAGCAGTTTAGGAGACAACACTAAAGCTTTCTTT. It specifies CASSLGDNTKAFF.

The gene calls are TRBV5-4 and TRBJ2-7; D not resolved. CDR1 is SGHNT, CDR2 YYREEE, per germline (reference sequence). Deletions cut 0 bases from V and 3 bases from J, with 7 bases between. This CDR3 contains 13 residues. CDR3 in amino acids: CASSLGPLYEQYV. CDR3 in DNA: TGTGCCAGCAGCTTGGGTCCCCTCTACGAGCAGTACGTC.

The chain is built from TRBV10-3 and TRBJ2-1; tentatively, D is TRBD1 (6 bases). Germline-derived CDR1 and CDR2 are ENHRY and SYGVKD. Trimming left V 8 bases short and J 6 bases short, with 8 bases between. This CDR3 comprises 11 residues. The DNA for the CDR3 is TGTGCCATCCGCAGGGGCAATGAGCAGTTCTTC. It yields the protein CAIRRGNEQFF.

The chain employs TRBV7-2 and TRBJ2-7; tentatively, D is TRBD1 (5 bases). The germline gives CDR1 SGHTA, CDR2 FQGNSA. This CDR3 has 12 amino acids. V lost 5 bases and J 6 bases, leaving 11 bases between the germline ends. CDR3 in DNA: TGTGCCAGCAGCATCAGGGCCGGCGAGCAGTACTTC. As protein: CASSIRAGEQYF.

There are many counts of this clonotype. The chain employs TRBV7-9 and TRBJ2-1; D uncertain. In germline, CDR1 is SEHNR, CDR2 FQNEAQ (reference sequence). Trimming took 0 bases from V and 10 from J, leaving 7 bases between them. CDR3 length: 12 residues. For the CDR3, the DNA is TGTGCCAGCAGCTTAGCGGGCCGAGAGCAGTTCTTC. Translating gives CASSLAGREQFF.

This clonotype has a count of ten or more. V usage is TRBV6-5 and J usage is TRBJ2-1; perhaps TRBD1 as D (6 bases). This CDR3 contains 13 residues. V dropped 5 bases and J dropped 7 bases, with 12 bases sitting between them. Germline V lookup: CDR1 MNHEY, CDR2 SVGAGI. The CDR3 is CASSMMQGNEQFF. CDR3 nucleotide sequence: TGTGCCAGCAGTATGATGCAGGGGAATGAGCAGTTCTTC.

The chain carries TRBV2 and TRBJ2-3; D gene ambiguous. Trimming took 5 bases from V and 6 from J, leaving 15 bases between them. Germline V gene lookup returns CDR1 SNHLY and CDR2 FYNNEI. CDR3 length equals 14 residues. CDR3 amino acids: CASSFGSLTDTQYF. As DNA, the CDR3 is TGTGCCAGCAGTTTTGGCTCTCTCACGGATACGCAGTATTTT.

This clonotype was counted once. The chain couples TRBV7-9 to TRBJ2-1; TRBD1 or TRBD2 may be the D gene (6 bases each). Trimming shortened V by 4 bases and J by 9 bases, and 10 bases separated the two germline ends. The CDR3 sequence is 12 residues long. Per germline, CDR1 SEHNR and CDR2 FQNEAQ (reference sequence). The CDR3 DNA follows: TGTGCCAGCAGCTACAGGGAGGCTGAGCAGTTCTTC. The encoded protein is CASSYREAEQFF.

This clonotype showed up just a few times. The chain combines TRBV10-3 with TRBJ2-1; tentatively, D is TRBD2 (6 bases). CDR3 length: 11 amino acids. V was clipped by 0 bases and J by 12 bases, with 6 bases between them. Germline-derived CDR1 and CDR2 are ENHRY and SYGVKD. For the CDR3, the DNA is TGTGCCATCAGTGAGTCGGGAGGGCAGTTCTTC. This sequence encodes CAISESGGQFF.

The rearrangement joins TRBV19 to TRBJ1-1; 8 bases map to TRBD1. Germline assignment: CDR1 LNHDA and CDR2 SQIVND (reference sequence). This CDR3 region has 12 residues. V lost 7 bases, J lost 5 bases, and 3 bases stayed unmatched. This CDR3 reads CASMTGVTEAFF. CDR3 DNA: TGTGCCAGTATGACAGGGGTGACTGAAGCTTTCTTT.

The CDR3 here is CASSQYGTGGYGTEAFF. The CDR3 bases are TGCGCCAGCAGCCAGTACGGGACAGGGGGGTACGGCACTGAAGCTTTCTTT. J is TRBJ1-1 and V is TRBV5-1; 11 bases are a match to TRBD1. Germline CDR1 is SGHRS and CDR2 is YFSETQ. J lost 4 bases, V lost 4 bases, and 12 bases had no gene match. CDR3 length: 17 residues.

The chain recombines TRBV25-1 with TRBJ2-5; 9 nucleotides match TRBD2. The CDR3 spans 16 residues. V shed 4 bases and J 14 bases; nucleotides not matched to a gene: 20. Germline-derived CDR1 and CDR2 are MGHDK and SYGVNS. CDR3 sequence (DNA): TGTGCCAGCAGTGGAGGTGGAGCGGGAGGAGTGGAGACCCTCTACTTC. Translated: CASSGGGAGGVETLYF. Full variable domain (rest looked up from reference TRBV25-1 and TRBJ2-5): EADIYQTPRYLVIGTGKKITLECSQTMGHDKMYWYQQDPGMELHLIHYSYGVNSTEKGDLSSESTVSRIRTEHFPLTLESARPSHTSQYLCASSGGGAGGVETLYFGPGTRLLVL.

This chain uses TRBV6-1 with TRBJ2-2; perhaps D is TRBD1 or TRBD2 (5 bases each). The CDR3 totals 17 residues. Germline CDR1 and CDR2: MNHNS and SASEGT. The V end was cut by 4 bases, the J end by 4 bases, with 19 bases between. The CDR3 region is CASSAQPGAAGTGELFF. CDR3 DNA sequence: TGTGCCAGCAGTGCACAGCCCGGGGCGGCGGGCACCGGGGAGCTGTTTTTT.

This clonotype has a count of ten or more. The chain joins TRBV7-2 to TRBJ2-7, with 8 bases matching TRBD1. Germline V gives CDR1 SGHTA, CDR2 FQGNSA. V trimming: 1 base; J trimming: 2 bases; junction bases outside the gene matches: 1. The CDR3 is made up of 14 amino acids. CDR3 DNA sequence: TGTGCCAGCAGCTTAGGGACAGGGACCTACGAGCAGTACTTC. Translation: CASSLGTGTYEQYF.

The chain is built from TRBV20-1 and TRBJ1-5; 9 positions match TRBD1. J was trimmed by 4 bases and V by 5 bases; bases with no gene match: 9. The germline CDR1 and CDR2 sequences are DFQATT and SNEGSKA (reference sequence). CDR3 size: 15 residues. The CDR3 region has the DNA TGCAGTGCTGGTGGGGACAGGGAGGGGAATCAGCCCCAGCATTTT. Its protein product is CSAGGDREGNQPQHF.

The rearrangement uses TRBV10-2 and TRBJ1-2, with a weak D call TRBD1 (6 bases). The germline gives CDR1 WSHSY, CDR2 SAAADI. The V and J ends lost 8 bases and 9 bases respectively, with 16 bases between them. The CDR3 has 12 residues. CDR3 nucleotides: TGCGCCAGCGGGGGCTCAGGGGAACGCTACACCTTC. This gives the protein CASGGSGERYTF.

The chain links TRBV7-8 to TRBJ2-7; 7 bases are a match to TRBD1. The CDR3 sequence is 13 residues long. The trim removed 9 bases at V and 3 bases at J, leaving 8 bases unmatched. Germline V lookup: CDR1 SGHVS, CDR2 FQNEAQ. The CDR3 nucleotides are TGTGCCAGTACGGGACAGCGAGTCTACGAGCAGTACTTC. Amino acids: CASTGQRVYEQYF.

The CDR3 nucleotides read TGCAGTGCTCCGTCTGCCAGGGAGACGACTGAAGCTTTCTTT. It codes for CSAPSARETTEAFF. J is TRBJ1-1 and V is TRBV20-1, with D perhaps TRBD1 (5 bases). V was trimmed by 5 bases and J by 5 bases, leaving 18 bases between them. CDR3 length: 14 amino acids. Germline CDR1 reads DFQATT; CDR2 reads SNEGSKA (reference sequence).

J is TRBJ1-1 and V is TRBV25-1; TRBD1 matches 7 bases. Germline V gene lookup returns CDR1 MGHDK and CDR2 SYGVNS. The CDR3 totals 13 residues. V lost 5 bases to trimming and J lost 6 bases; unmatched junction nucleotides: 6. The CDR3 loop reads CASSSRQGAEAFF. CDR3 nucleotide sequence: TGTGCCAGCAGTTCCCGACAGGGAGCTGAAGCTTTCTTT.

The chain carries TRBV7-9 and TRBJ2-7, with D possibly matching TRBD2 (5 bases). Germline V gene lookup returns CDR1 SEHNR and CDR2 FQNEAQ (reference sequence). This CDR3 spans 13 amino acids. V was trimmed by 4 bases and J by 3 bases, leaving 10 bases between them. The CDR3 coding sequence is TGTGCCAGCAGCTCGTCCGGGGTCTACGAGCAGTACTTC. This translates into CASSSSGVYEQYF.

The chain couples TRBV24-1 to TRBJ2-1; a possible D gene is TRBD2 (5 bases). CDR3 length: 11 residues. V was cut by 5 bases and J by 10 bases, with 8 bases left in between. Germline CDR1 is KGHDR and CDR2 is SFDVKD. In nucleotides, the CDR3 is TGTGCCACCAGTGTGGGCGGGGAGCAGTTCTTC. It yields the protein CATSVGGEQFF.

This clonotype was seen ten or more times. V is TRBV12-3 or TRBV12-4 and J is TRBJ2-3, with TRBD2 identical over 8 bases. CDR3 length: 15 amino acids. V was pared by 1 base and J by 4 bases, with 4 bases of the junction left unmatched. The DNA for the CDR3 is TGTGCCAGCAGTTTAGATAGCGGGGTATCAGATACGCAGTATTTT. Its protein is CASSLDSGVSDTQYF.

This clonotype came up a few times. The chain has TRBV2 and TRBJ1-2; TRBD1 is a possible D gene (5 bases). Germline V gene lookup returns CDR1 SNHLY and CDR2 FYNNEI. V was cut by 10 bases and J by 5 bases, with 20 bases left in between. The CDR3 is 14 amino acids. The CDR3 DNA reads TGTGCCATCACACGGGACGCCGCTCGGTATGGCTACACCTTC. This translates into CAITRDAARYGYTF.

This clonotype was seen many times. J is TRBJ1-1 and V is TRBV6-6, with D hard to call. CDR1 MNHNY and CDR2 SVGAGI come from the germline V gene (reference sequence). The CDR3 loop spans 14 amino acids. Trimming took 4 bases from V and 6 from J, leaving 15 bases between them. CDR3 DNA sequence: TGTGCCAGCAGTTTTAGTAAGTCTGGACCTGAAGCTTTCTTT. It codes for CASSFSKSGPEAFF.

This clonotype appeared many times. The chain uses TRBV7-9 and TRBJ1-1, with no clear D. The CDR3 length is 12 residues. In germline, CDR1 is SEHNR, CDR2 FQNEAQ (reference sequence). V dropped 7 bases and J dropped 2 bases, with 8 bases sitting between them. CDR3 protein: CASKGLNTEAFF. CDR3 sequence (DNA): TGTGCCAGCAAGGGATTAAACACTGAAGCTTTCTTT.

The V and J genes are TRBV29-1 and TRBJ2-7; the D gene is possibly TRBD1 (6 bases). Germline CDR1 reads SQVTM; CDR2 reads ANQGSEA. V was clipped by 0 bases and J by 6 bases, with 15 bases between them. This CDR3 has 14 amino acids. CDR3 DNA sequence: TGCAGCGTTGAAGATAGCTCAGGGGCTGGCGAGCAGTACTTC. Translating gives CSVEDSSGAGEQYF.

This clonotype was recorded at least ten times. The gene calls are TRBV5-6 and TRBJ2-5, with D perhaps TRBD1 (8 bases). With 7 bases removed from V and 5 bases from J, the gap between germline ends came to 18 bases. Germline CDR1 SGHDT, CDR2 YYEEEE. This CDR3 has 14 amino acids. The CDR3 DNA is TGTGCCAGCGGGAGGGCAGGGGGCAGGGAGACCCAGTACTTC. Translation gives CASGRAGGRETQYF.

The V call is TRBV15, the J call TRBJ2-1; no clear D gene. V was clipped by 3 bases and J by 10 bases, with 10 bases between them. The length of the CDR3 is 12 residues. CDR1 and CDR2 from the germline V gene are LNHNV and YYDKDF (reference sequence). In DNA form, the CDR3 reads TGTGCCACCAGCAGTAGAAGGGTCGAGCAGTTCTTC. Amino acids: CATSSRRVEQFF.